This record concerns one TCR beta chain sequence. What it binds is unknown. Repertoires were generated with immunoSEQ multiplex PCR, while TCRdb's copy carries only in-frame clones and drops some. The data contain about 16,000 clones, more than 75% of them singletons. This sample stems from a study of chemoradiotherapy in HPV16-positive cancers. This CDR3 is 15 amino acids long. V was clipped by 7 bases and J by 5 bases; unmatched bases: 12. Per the germline V gene, CDR1 is MNHEY and CDR2 is SMNVEV (reference sequence). Study-level results: In HPV16-positive patients, HPV-responsive T-cell expansion tracked better recurrence-free survival. Candidate HPV-specific clones and E7-related TCR motifs grew in tumor during treatment. The functional HPV-specific definition rests on just a couple of HPV16-positive patients.

The sample was acquired from a patient who underwent chemoradiotherapy. The clonotype was recovered from a human donor with HPV-associated anogenital cancer. The chain is built from TRBV27 and TRBJ2-5; 8 bases are a match to TRBD1. The CDR3 loop is CASILVRGPWETQYF. In nucleotides, the CDR3 is TGTGCCAGCATCCTAGTCAGGGGGCCTTGGGAGACCCAGTACTTC.